This T cell receptor beta chain was obtained from a study of response to subunit inactivated influenza vaccine. Findings of the study overall: Authors suggested each seasonal flu vaccination may recruit only limited numbers of new T cells.

Trimming shortened V by 6 bases and J by 6 bases, and 21 bases separated the two germline ends. The CDR3 is made up of 15 amino acids. Per the germline V gene, CDR1 is SNHLY and CDR2 is FYNNEI. TCRdb reprocessed the RT-PCR reads via MiXCR and lists one record per CDR3 protein. This sample has 650,000 or so distinct CDR3 sequences; around 15% occur once, and the top ten carry about 7.6%. A few counts support this clonotype. As yet, its antigen is unknown. Sequences were derived from PBMCs from blood, sampled 14 to 15 days before vaccination. V and J are TRBV2 and TRBJ2-7; weak D call: TRBD1 (6 bases). The receptor was isolated from a man between 45 and 60 years old who received an inactivated influenza vaccine. CDR3 DNA: TGTGCCAGCAGATCCTTTTCCGGGACATTCAGCGAGCAGTACTTC. Translation: CASRSFSGTFSEQYF.